The clone carrying this TCR beta chain was recorded a few times. RNA transcripts provided the template for amplifying TCR beta CDR3 regions. The workflow started with a first-round RT-PCR run with HTBI primers and then moved on to a second-round multiplex PCR. Each CDR3 protein is one row after TCRdb ran MiXCR on the multiplex PCR reads. The sample lists hundreds of thousands of distinct CDR3 sequences, under 50% occurring once. The length of the CDR3 is 15 residues. Germline V gives CDR1 SGHRS, CDR2 YFSETQ. The ends lost 4 bases at V and 4 bases at J; junction bases unmatched: 10. The source of the sample is a study of Graves' ophthalmopathy and Graves' hyperthyroidism.

The chain recombines TRBV5-1 with TRBJ1-2, with 7 nucleotides matching TRBD1. The sample comprised peripheral blood. This clonotype originated in an adult man with Graves' ophthalmopathy. The CDR3 bases are TGCGCCAGCAGCCCCGGGACAGACCTAATCTATGGCTACACCTTC. Translating it yields CASSPGTDLIYGYTF.